This TCR beta chain was documented in a study of OX40 agonist ivuxolimab in advanced cancers. The method was immunoSEQ multiplex PCR; TCRdb's version includes in-frame clones alone and lacks a portion of them. This sample has 20,000 to 25,000 clones, with about 83% found just once. The CDR3 has 14 amino acids. Germline assignment: CDR1 SGHTA and CDR2 FQGNSA. Deletions cut 2 bases from V and 0 bases from J, with 5 bases between. The rearrangement uses TRBV7-2 and TRBJ1-3; D is uncertain. The material was CD4+ or CD8+ T cells sorted from blood, obtained in a trial of the OX40 agonist ivuxolimab. This TCR came from an adult with an advanced solid tumor such as melanoma, head and neck, liver or kidney cancer. As DNA, the CDR3 is TGTGCCAGCAGCTTACCTGTCTCTGGAAACACCATATATTTT. Residues: CASSLPVSGNTIYF.